This TCR beta chain is from a study of CD4+ T cells in melanoma. Study-level points and caveats: A reported correlation linked neoantigen-specific CD4+ T cells to CD8+, macrophage and B cell function. Neoantigen-specific CD4+ T cells in melanoma reportedly had diverse differentiation states.

The CDR3 loop spans 16 amino acids. Looked up from germline, CDR1 is SNHLY and CDR2 is FYNNEI. The trim removed 4 bases at V and 3 bases at J, leaving 9 bases unmatched. The data were produced by immunoSEQ multiplex PCR, yet TCRdb's version contains in-frame clones alone and is incomplete. This table has 15,000 to 20,000 clones, approximately 84% appearing once. Judged by abundance, this clone is medium-sized. Antigen specificity is unknown. This receptor was obtained from a human donor with melanoma. Material for sequencing was cells from a culture (not recorded whether cultured in vitro). The chain uses TRBV2 and TRBJ1-2; 9 bases line up with TRBD1. CDR3 coding DNA: TGTGCCAGCAGTGGGACAAGACAGGGGGGTGACTATGGCTACACCTTC. Translation: CASSGTRQGGDYGYTF. Based on the CDR3 plus reference TRBV2 and TRBJ1-2, the full variable domain is EPEVTQTPSHQVTQMGQEVILRCVPISNHLYFYWYRQILGQKVEFLVSFYNNEISEKSEIFDDQFSVERPDGSNFTLKIRSTKLEDSAMYFCASSGTRQGGDYGYTFGSGTRLTVV.